This section outlines one T cell receptor (beta chain) sequence together with its context. Its target is not known. The sample belongs to a study of cytomegalovirus exposure and HLA in healthy donors. Study results and limitations: Among the sequence variants, a highly shared cluster was likely an artifact of sequencing.

This CDR3 comprises 15 residues. The V end lost 0 bases, the J end lost 1 base, and 10 bases lay between the germline ends. Germline V gene sequence: CDR1 SGHRS, CDR2 YFSETQ. With 60 Vbeta and 13 Jbeta primers, the PCR was carried out. Clones were read by immunoSEQ multiplex PCR, and TCRdb kept only the in-frame ones, dropping some. Among 130,000 to 150,000 clones, roughly 80% were seen once, and the ten largest hold approximately 6.9%. The sample taken for sequencing was PBMCs. This clonotype was obtained from a woman aged 40 to 55 in good health and CMV-seropositive. The chain carries TRBV5-1 and TRBJ1-1, with no clear D. CDR3 sequence (DNA): TGCGCCAGCAGCTTGGCCCGAAACTCGAACACTGAAGCTTTCTTT. Translated, it gives CASSLARNSNTEAFF.